A single sample gave rise to the 27 T cell receptor beta chains below, sequenced in a study of siplizumab effects on memory and regulatory T cells. Sequencing used immunoSEQ multiplex PCR; TCRdb keeps in-frame clones, though not all of them. The table shows 90,000 to 120,000 clones, with 94% occurring only once. The sequencing input was Tregs sorted from blood. These receptors came from a human donor in good health.

This clone has only one observation. V and J are TRBV25-1 and TRBJ2-1; 8 bases match TRBD2. CDR3 length: 16 amino acids. Germline V gives CDR1 MGHDK, CDR2 SYGVNS. J was trimmed by 4 bases and V by 2 bases; bases with no gene match: 7. The CDR3 coding sequence is TGTGCCAGCAGTGAAAGGGGGAGCGGGAGTTACAATGAGCAGTTCTTC. Its protein is CASSERGSGSYNEQFF.

J is TRBJ2-3 and V is TRBV4-1; either TRBD1 or TRBD2 may supply D (5 bases each). The germline gives CDR1 MGHRA, CDR2 YSYEKL. V lost 4 bases and J 4 bases, leaving 21 bases between the germline ends. The CDR3 is made up of 17 amino acids. CDR3 DNA sequence: TGCGCCAGCAGCCCCACAGTCGGACATTATAGCGCAGATACGCAGTATTTT. Its translation: CASSPTVGHYSADTQYF.

The chain uses TRBV28 and TRBJ2-2, with D unclear. The CDR3 has 12 residues. Per the germline V gene, CDR1 is MDHEN and CDR2 is SYDVKM. Trimming stripped 5 bases from V and 7 bases from J, with 8 bases between. As DNA, the CDR3 is TGTGCCAGCAGTCCCCTCGGCGGGGAGCTGTTTTTT. This codes for CASSPLGGELFF. The full variable domain, completed using reference TRBV28 and TRBJ2-2, is DVKVTQSSRYLVKRTGEKVFLECVQDMDHENMFWYRQDPGLGLRLIYFSYDVKMKEKGDIPEGYSVSREKKERFSLILESASTNQTSMYLCASSPLGGELFFGEGSRLTVL.

The chain uses TRBV28 and TRBJ2-5; D unclear. This CDR3 spans 12 amino acids. The germline CDR1 and CDR2 sequences are MDHEN and SYDVKM. V lost 7 bases and J lost 5, with 11 bases in between. The DNA for the CDR3 is TGTGCCAGCACCGAAACCTGGGAGACCCAGTACTTC. Protein product: CASTETWETQYF.

This clone turned up a few times. The CDR3 region is CSVALGPNQPQHF. The DNA of the CDR3 is TGCAGCGTTGCGTTGGGGCCCAATCAGCCCCAGCATTTT. This sequence joins TRBV29-1 and TRBJ1-5; D may be TRBD1 (5 bases). V dropped 4 bases and J dropped 3 bases, with 10 bases sitting between them. Germline assignment: CDR1 SQVTM and CDR2 ANQGSEA. CDR3 length equals 13 residues.

V is TRBV28 and J is TRBJ1-2; maybe TRBD1 (5 bases). CDR3 length: 13 residues. The germline V gene encodes CDR1 MDHEN and CDR2 SYDVKM. Trimming took off 6 bases at V and 4 bases at J, with 12 bases between the two ends. CDR3 DNA sequence: TGTGCCAGCAGCACCGGACACTCCTATGGCTACACCTTC. This gives the protein CASSTGHSYGYTF.

V usage is TRBV20-1 and J usage is TRBJ2-1, with TRBD2 identical over 7 bases. Germline CDR1 and CDR2: DFQATT and SNEGSKA (reference sequence). This CDR3 comprises 11 residues. Here the CDR3 reads CAGEGLNEQFF. CDR3 in DNA: TGCGCGGGAGAAGGGCTCAATGAGCAGTTCTTC.

The chain recombines TRBV14 with TRBJ2-1; TRBD2 matches 9 bases. Germline lookup yields CDR1 SGHDN and CDR2 FVKESK. Trimming at V came to 1 base and at J to 6 bases, leaving 10 bases not matched to a gene. The CDR3 consists of 17 residues. As DNA, the CDR3 is TGTGCCAGCAGCCAAGTTAACGGACTAGCGCCGTCCAATGAGCAGTTCTTC. This sequence encodes CASSQVNGLAPSNEQFF.

This clone has just one count. The CDR3 nucleotides are TGTGCCAGCAGCTTGGTCGGGACAATTGAAGCTTTCTTT. It yields the protein CASSLVGTIEAFF. The chain links TRBV5-6 to TRBJ1-1, with a possible D match to TRBD1 (6 bases). V was shortened by 0 bases and J by 7 bases, with 10 bases between the two germline ends. CDR3 length: 13 amino acids. Per the germline V gene, CDR1 is SGHDT and CDR2 is YYEEEE.

The gene calls are TRBV18 and TRBJ2-6, with D unclear. The CDR3 contains 18 residues. Between the trimmed V and J ends, which lost 2 bases and 0 bases, there was a span of 14 bases. Germline V gene data show CDR1 as KGHSH and CDR2 as LQKENI. This CDR3 reads CASSPRGRPNSGANVLTF. Here the CDR3 DNA reads TGTGCCAGCTCACCAAGAGGACGACCGAACTCTGGGGCCAACGTCCTGACTTTC.

In DNA form, the CDR3 reads TGTGCCAGCAGTAGGACAAATAGCAATCAGCCCCAGCATTTT. This codes for CASSRTNSNQPQHF. This chain connects TRBV27 to TRBJ1-5; D is possibly TRBD1 (5 bases). Between the trimmed V and J ends, which lost 5 bases and 0 bases, there was a span of 8 bases. The length of the CDR3 is 14 residues. The germline gives CDR1 MNHEY, CDR2 SMNVEV (reference sequence).

The table lists this clone with a few counts. The V gene is TRBV28, the J gene TRBJ2-7, with a tentative D call TRBD2 (6 bases). V was cut by 6 bases and J by 5 bases, with 11 bases left in between. This CDR3 has 12 amino acids. In germline, CDR1 is MDHEN, CDR2 SYDVKM. CDR3 in amino acids: CASSPGVNEQYF. The CDR3 bases are TGTGCCAGCAGCCCGGGGGTCAACGAGCAGTACTTC.

The chain joins TRBV6-6 to TRBJ1-1; 8 bases align to TRBD1. The V and J ends lost 7 bases and 1 base, in that order; junction bases with no gene match: 5. The CDR3 has 14 amino acids. Germline assignment: CDR1 MNHNY and CDR2 SVGAGI (reference sequence). CDR3 sequence: CASKRQGKNTEAFF. The CDR3 DNA reads TGTGCCAGCAAAAGACAGGGGAAGAACACTGAAGCTTTCTTT.

This clone has just one count. This CDR3 reads CASSGEGLAGDKNIQYF. The CDR3 DNA is TGCGCCAGCAGCGGGGAGGGACTAGCGGGGGACAAAAACATTCAGTACTTC. The chain recombines TRBV5-1 with TRBJ2-4, with 14 bases matching TRBD2. Trimming at V came to 4 bases and at J to 3 bases, leaving 6 bases not matched to a gene. Germline V lookup: CDR1 SGHRS, CDR2 YFSETQ. CDR3 length equals 17 residues.

V is TRBV10-2 and J is TRBJ1-3; D ambiguous. The CDR3 extends over 12 amino acids. With 6 bases removed from V and 4 bases from J, the gap between germline ends came to 7 bases. Germline-derived CDR1 and CDR2 are WSHSY and SAAADI. The DNA for the CDR3 is TGCGCCAGCAGGGAGACGGGAAACACCATATATTTT. It encodes CASRETGNTIYF.

The chain links TRBV14 to TRBJ1-6; 8 bases agree with TRBD1. The CDR3 runs 13 residues. The V and J ends lost 8 bases and 9 bases, in that order; junction bases with no gene match: 6. Germline V CDR1 and CDR2: SGHDN, FVKESK. This CDR3 is CASGQGLGSPLHF. CDR3 nucleotide sequence: TGTGCCAGCGGACAGGGTTTGGGTTCACCCCTCCACTTT.

This chain uses TRBV19 with TRBJ1-2; D gene uncertain. CDR1 and CDR2 from the germline V gene are LNHDA and SQIVND (reference sequence). Trimming took 10 bases from V and 0 from J, leaving 6 bases between them. This CDR3 has 11 residues. CDR3 bases: TGTGCCACACGGGCTAACTATGGCTACACCTTC. Encoded protein: CATRANYGYTF.

The rearrangement uses TRBV2 and TRBJ1-5; maybe TRBD1 (5 bases). V was cut by 3 bases and J by 4 bases, with 16 bases left in between. The CDR3 contains 16 residues. Germline loops: CDR1 SNHLY, CDR2 FYNNEI. The CDR3 DNA sequence: TGTGCCAGCAGTGATGGGACTTTTCGAGGGAATCAGCCCCAGCATTTT. Residues: CASSDGTFRGNQPQHF.

V usage is TRBV5-4 and J usage is TRBJ2-5; 7 positions match TRBD1. Germline lookup yields CDR1 SGHNT and CDR2 YYREEE (reference sequence). The V segment lost 5 bases and the J segment 1 base; nucleotides outside the gene matches: 2. CDR3 length: 13 amino acids. DNA of the CDR3: TGTGCCAGCAGGAGACAGGGCCAAGAGACCCAGTACTTC. Protein sequence: CASRRQGQETQYF.

The chain joins TRBV4-1 to TRBJ1-4; tentative D call: TRBD1 (6 bases). CDR1 is MGHRA, CDR2 YSYEKL, per germline. The CDR3 has 15 amino acids. V was trimmed by 0 bases and J by 11 bases, leaving 16 bases between them. CDR3 nucleotide sequence: TGCGCCAGCAGCCAAGAGGGGCAGGGGAGCGGGAAACTGTTTTTT. This gives the protein CASSQEGQGSGKLFF.

This chain uses TRBV11-2 with TRBJ1-5; TRBD1 might be the D (6 bases). Per the germline V gene, CDR1 is SGHAT and CDR2 is FQNNGV. The V end was cut by 2 bases, the J end by 11 bases, with 13 bases between. The CDR3 has 13 amino acids. The CDR3 DNA follows: TGTGCCAGCAGCTTAAGGGGGGCTGGGGCCCAGCATTTT. It translates to CASSLRGAGAQHF. The full variable domain, rest sourced from reference TRBV11-2 and TRBJ1-5, is EAGVAQSPRYKIIEKRQSVAFWCNPISGHATLYWYQQILGQGPKLLIQFQNNGVVDDSQLPKDRFSAERLKGVDSTLKIQPAKLEDSAVYLCASSLRGAGAQHFGDGTRLSIL.

The count of this clone is one. The V gene is TRBV7-9, the J gene TRBJ1-5, with TRBD1 matching over 7 bases. The V gene end was trimmed by 3 bases and the J gene end by 3 bases; junction bases not matched to a gene: 8. The CDR3 runs 16 residues. CDR1 is SEHNR and CDR2 is FQNEAQ in the germline V gene (reference sequence). CDR3: CASSFYRGVDNQPQHF. CDR3 bases: TGTGCCAGCAGCTTTTACAGGGGTGTCGACAATCAGCCCCAGCATTTT.

The CDR3 region is CASSRAAGNTIYF. The DNA of the CDR3 is TGTGCCAGCAGCCGAGCGGCTGGAAACACCATATATTTT. The V call is TRBV7-9, the J call TRBJ1-3; D is undetermined. The germline V and J ends were trimmed by 5 bases and 2 bases, with 7 bases remaining between them. The CDR3 has 13 residues. CDR1 and CDR2 from the germline V gene are SEHNR and FQNEAQ (reference sequence).

This clone was seen once. This rearrangement joins TRBV6-5 to TRBJ2-7; D is unresolved. Germline-derived CDR1 and CDR2 are MNHEY and SVGAGI. The V and J ends lost 2 bases and 4 bases respectively, with 12 bases between them. The CDR3 loop spans 14 amino acids. The CDR3 loop is CASSYPGFSYEQYF. The CDR3 nucleotides are TGTGCCAGCAGTTACCCAGGCTTCTCATACGAGCAGTACTTC.

The rearrangement uses TRBV29-1 and TRBJ2-7; D possibly corresponds to TRBD2 (5 bases). The CDR3 sequence is 10 residues long. The germline V gene has CDR1 SQVTM and CDR2 ANQGSEA. Trimming took off 5 bases at V and 6 bases at J, with 8 bases between the two ends. DNA for the CDR3: TGCAGCGTTCGGGATTTCGAGCAGTACTTC. Amino acid sequence: CSVRDFEQYF.

This chain connects TRBV6-6 to TRBJ1-1; maybe TRBD1 (5 bases). The CDR3 has 12 amino acids. The V and J ends lost 6 bases and 11 bases respectively, with 16 bases between them. Germline CDR1 reads MNHNY; CDR2 reads SVGAGI (reference sequence). Here the CDR3 reads CASSHGAGRAFF. DNA of the CDR3: TGTGCCAGCAGCCACGGGGCGGGGAGGGCTTTCTTT.

This clone has only one observation. V and J are TRBV5-1 and TRBJ2-1; TRBD2 matches 11 bases. Germline lookup yields CDR1 SGHRS and CDR2 YFSETQ. The CDR3 has 16 residues. V lost 4 bases to trimming and J lost 6 bases; unmatched junction nucleotides: 9. The CDR3 spells CASSLGVLAGANEQFF. CDR3 DNA sequence: TGCGCCAGCAGCCTAGGGGTACTAGCGGGAGCCAATGAGCAGTTCTTC.